This T cell receptor (beta chain) derives from a study of radiation and T cells in renal cell carcinoma. Trimming took off 3 bases at V and 6 bases at J, with 7 bases between the two ends. Per the germline V gene, CDR1 is SEHNR and CDR2 is FQNEAQ (reference sequence). This CDR3 comprises 12 residues. Time point described: blood 2 weeks post-SBRT. Treatment defined: 15 Gy SBRT to primary tumor, nephrectomy 4 weeks later. Study findings and constraints: No pretreatment tumor biopsies were available for baseline clonotypes.

Sequencing was performed with immunoSEQ multiplex PCR; in TCRdb, only in-frame clones are kept and a portion is missing. The sample lists around 130,000 clones, approximately 80% occurring once. This clone came up once. Its specificity is unknown. The material sequenced was blood, taken from a patient whose treatment included radiotherapy and nephrectomy. The J gene is TRBJ2-3, the V gene TRBV7-9; the D is unclear. The TCR was taken from a woman between 55 and 75 years old with renal cell carcinoma. The DNA of the CDR3 is TGTGCCAGCAGCTTGGGATGGGATACGCAGTATTTT. Its protein is CASSLGWDTQYF.